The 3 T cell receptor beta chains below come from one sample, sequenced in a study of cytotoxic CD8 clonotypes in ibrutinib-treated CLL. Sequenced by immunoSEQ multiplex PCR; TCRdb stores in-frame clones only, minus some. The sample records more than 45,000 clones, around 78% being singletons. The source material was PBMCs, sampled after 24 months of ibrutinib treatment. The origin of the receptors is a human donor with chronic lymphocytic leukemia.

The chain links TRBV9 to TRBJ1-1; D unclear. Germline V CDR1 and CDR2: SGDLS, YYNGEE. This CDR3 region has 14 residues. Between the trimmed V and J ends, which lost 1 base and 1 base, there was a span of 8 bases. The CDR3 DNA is TGTGCCAGCAGCGTAACACCAACGAACACTGAAGCTTTCTTT. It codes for CASSVTPTNTEAFF.

The CDR3 is CASSDQNTGELFF. The CDR3 nucleotides are TGTGCCAGCAGTGACCAGAACACCGGGGAGCTGTTTTTT. This chain joins TRBV2 and TRBJ2-2; D gene uncertain. CDR3 length: 13 amino acids. V was clipped by 3 bases and J by 1 base, with 3 bases between them. Germline loops: CDR1 SNHLY, CDR2 FYNNEI.

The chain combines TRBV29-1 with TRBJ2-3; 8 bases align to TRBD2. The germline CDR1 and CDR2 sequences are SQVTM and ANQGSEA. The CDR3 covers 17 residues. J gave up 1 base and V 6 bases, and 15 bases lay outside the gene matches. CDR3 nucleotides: TGCAGCGTCGGGGGGGGACTAGGATCCTTGGGCACAGATACGCAGTATTTT. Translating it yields CSVGGGLGSLGTDTQYF.